This T cell receptor beta chain was sequenced for a study of control samples from healthy donors and cancer patients. CDR3 length: 15 amino acids. CDR1 is MNHEY, CDR2 SVGAGI, per germline. The germline V and J ends were trimmed by 6 bases and 0 bases, with 13 bases remaining between them. Only in-frame clones appear in the TCRdb table, and some are missing; sequencing was by immunoSEQ multiplex PCR. This table holds 60,000 to 100,000 clones, about 91% found once. V gene TRBV6-5 combines with J gene TRBJ2-3; a possible D gene is TRBD2 (5 bases). The receptor comes from a man over 45 in good health. The sample comprised blood. CDR3 sequence (DNA): TGTGCCAGCAGACGGACTGATTCTAGCACAGATACGCAGTATTTT. Encoded protein: CASRRTDSSTDTQYF.